A selection of T cell receptor beta chains follows, all from one sample in a study of PD-1 blockade in classical Hodgkin lymphoma. The repertoire was sequenced with immunoSEQ multiplex PCR; TCRdb's copy has only in-frame clones and lacks some. This sample has roughly 150,000 clones, with nearly 80% found just once. The input for sequencing was peripheral blood mononuclear cells (PBMCs), taken before the second cycle of nivolumab. The receptors shown here come from a human donor with classical Hodgkin lymphoma. Each CDR3 is given with its conserved first and last residue. Fields, in order: V gene, J gene, clone size, D gene, CDR3 protein, CDR3 DNA. A D gene is named only where the DNA matches it firmly. The size entry is marked missing in some rows and otherwise reads once, few, many or a size class.

>TRBV10-3|TRBJ1-2|once|TRBD1
CASSDKRDRGTANYGYTF
TGTGCCAGCAGTGATAAACGGGACAGGGGAACTGCTAACTATGGCTACACCTTC
>TRBV10-3|TRBJ1-2|-|-
CAIRAIRDKGYGYTF
TGTGCCATCAGGGCTATTCGGGACAAAGGCTATGGCTACACCTTC
>TRBV18|TRBJ2-5|-|-
CASSPLGGETQYF
TGTGCCAGCTCACCTTTGGGGGGAGAGACCCAGTACTTC
>TRBV5-1|TRBJ2-7|-|-
CASSLGRQNEQYF
TGCGCCAGCAGCTTGGGAAGACAAAACGAGCAGTACTTC
>TRBV7-9|TRBJ2-7|few|TRBD2
CASSLKNHRAGPLYEQYF
TGTGCCAGCAGCTTAAAAAATCATCGAGCGGGACCTCTTTACGAGCAGTACTTC
>TRBV5-1|TRBJ2-3|-|-
CASSLDSRGLSTDTQYF
TGCGCCAGCAGCTTGGATTCGAGGGGACTCAGCACAGATACGCAGTATTTT
>TRBV9|TRBJ1-1|few|-
CASSVQGNTEAFF
TGTGCCAGCAGCGTTCAGGGTAACACTGAAGCTTTCTTT
>TRBV2|TRBJ2-7|-|-
CASSAQSYEQYF
TGTGCCAGCAGTGCACAGTCCTACGAGCAGTACTTC
>TRBV2|TRBJ1-5|-|-
CASRNGGNQPQHF
TGTGCCAGCAGGAACGGGGGGAATCAGCCCCAGCATTTT
>TRBV7-7|TRBJ2-3|-|-
CASSLATAGDTQYF
TGTGCTAGCAGCTTAGCTACAGCCGGCGATACGCAGTATTTT
>TRBV6-4|TRBJ1-4|-|TRBD1
CASSDSETGYEKLFF
TGTGCCAGCAGTGACTCGGAGACAGGGTACGAAAAACTGTTTTTT
>TRBV6-6|TRBJ1-2|many|-
CASSPGRGGYTF
TGTGCCAGCAGCCCCGGTCGGGGCGGTTACACCTTC
>TRBV5-4|TRBJ2-7|-|TRBD1
CASNPGQGYEQYF
TGTGCCAGCAATCCGGGACAGGGCTACGAGCAGTACTTC
>TRBV11-2|TRBJ2-3|-|-
CASSLDRGGPTDTQYF
TGTGCCAGCAGCTTAGATCGGGGCGGCCCCACAGATACGCAGTATTTT
>TRBV5-1|TRBJ2-5|few|-
CASSFRGAQEETQYF
TGCGCCAGCAGCTTTCGGGGGGCGCAGGAAGAGACCCAGTACTTC
>TRBV9|TRBJ2-7|few|TRBD1
CASSQLDRGRGEQYF
TGTGCCAGCAGCCAACTGGACAGGGGGCGCGGCGAGCAGTACTTC
>TRBV7-8|TRBJ1-5|-|-
CASSLAIYQPQHF
TGTGCCAGCAGCTTAGCGATTTATCAGCCCCAGCATTTT
>TRBV6-6|TRBJ1-2|few|-
CASIVTGGYGYTF
TGTGCCAGCATCGTCACCGGAGGGTATGGCTACACCTTC
>TRBV7-3|TRBJ1-1|-|-
CASSTTVGTEAFF
TGTGCCAGCAGCACTACAGTGGGGACTGAAGCTTTCTTT
>TRBV7-2|TRBJ2-1|-|-
CASSPLGGAIYNEQFF
TGTGCCAGCAGCCCCCTAGGGGGGGCAATATACAATGAGCAGTTCTTC
>TRBV9|TRBJ2-2|few|-
CASSERALNTGELFF
TGTGCCAGCAGCGAACGGGCACTGAACACCGGGGAGCTGTTTTTT
>TRBV5-1|TRBJ2-7|few|TRBD2
CASSKTSGVEQYEQYF
TGCGCCAGCAGCAAAACTAGCGGGGTGGAACAATACGAGCAGTACTTC
>TRBV29-1|TRBJ1-2|few|-
CSVPIGGYGYTF
TGCAGCGTACCTATCGGGGGTTATGGCTACACCTTC
>TRBV19|TRBJ1-1|few|TRBD1
CASSTLQGAGTEAFF
TGTGCCAGTAGTACTTTACAGGGGGCGGGCACTGAAGCTTTCTTT
>TRBV2|TRBJ2-7|-|-
CASSPPLYEQYF
TGTGCCAGCAGCCCTCCCCTCTACGAGCAGTACTTC
>TRBV7-9|TRBJ2-7|-|-
CASSPPIRIYEQYF
TGTGCCAGCAGCCCCCCCATCCGGATATACGAGCAGTACTTC
>TRBV4-1|TRBJ1-2|-|-
CASSHLDGRRTYGYTF
TGCGCCAGCAGCCACCTGGACGGACGCCGCACCTATGGCTACACCTTC
>TRBV28|TRBJ2-1|-|TRBD2
CASSLSLLAGVNNEQFF
TGTGCCAGCAGTTTATCCCTACTAGCGGGAGTGAACAATGAGCAGTTCTTC
>TRBV6-6|TRBJ2-7|-|TRBD1
CASRSGQANEQYF
TGTGCCAGCAGATCCGGACAGGCCAACGAGCAGTACTTC
>TRBV28|TRBJ2-7|-|-
CASSWGRRKQYF
TGTGCCAGCAGTTGGGGACGGCGAAAGCAGTACTTC
>TRBV5-1|TRBJ2-3|-|TRBD2
CASSRGAGRTDTQYF
TGCGCCAGCAGCAGGGGAGCGGGGCGCACAGATACGCAGTATTTT
>TRBV7-6|TRBJ2-2|-|TRBD1
CASSFAGTGGIGELFF
TGTGCCAGCAGCTTCGCCGGGACAGGGGGGATCGGGGAGCTGTTTTTT
>TRBV5-5|TRBJ2-6|-|-
CASSTRPFGTVTVGANVLTF
TGTGCCAGCAGCACTAGACCCTTCGGGACCGTTACTGTTGGGGCCAACGTCCTGACTTTC
>TRBV9|TRBJ2-1|-|TRBD2
CASSVGGSGGAVYNEQFF
TGTGCCAGCAGCGTAGGTGGTAGCGGGGGGGCTGTTTACAATGAGCAGTTCTTC
>TRBV2|TRBJ2-5|-|-
CASSEGRGGETQYF
TGTGCCAGCAGTGAAGGGCGAGGGGGAGAGACCCAGTACTTC
>TRBV5-1|TRBJ2-7|-|TRBD1
CASSRGQGAAPEQYF
TGCGCCAGCAGCCGGGGACAGGGGGCCGCCCCCGAGCAGTACTTC
>TRBV30|TRBJ1-2|-|TRBD1
CAWDRDRKNYGYTF
TGTGCCTGGGACCGGGACAGGAAAAACTATGGCTACACCTTC
>TRBV6-1|TRBJ2-1|-|-
CASTPPGSREQFF
TGTGCCAGCACTCCACCGGGGTCCCGTGAGCAGTTCTTC
>TRBV14|TRBJ1-1|-|TRBD1
CASSLLRSTGLPEAFF
TGTGCCAGCAGCCTACTAAGATCGACAGGGCTCCCTGAAGCTTTCTTT
>TRBV5-1|TRBJ2-5|-|-
CASSLGWRGGQETQYF
TGCGCCAGCAGCTTGGGGTGGAGGGGTGGCCAAGAGACCCAGTACTTC
>TRBV6-4|TRBJ1-1|-|-
CASSDRPGQWAEAFF
TGTGCCAGCAGCGACAGACCGGGACAATGGGCTGAAGCTTTCTTT
>TRBV7-9|TRBJ1-3|-|-
CASSLDLSVYSGNTIYF
TGTGCCAGCAGCTTAGATCTATCGGTGTACTCTGGAAACACCATATATTTT
>TRBV19|TRBJ2-5|-|TRBD2
CASSSRGGLETQYF
TGTGCCAGTAGTAGTCGGGGGGGCCTGGAGACCCAGTACTTC
>TRBV21-1|TRBJ1-1|-|-
CASSADTNTEAFF
TGTGCCAGCAGCGCCGACACGAACACTGAAGCTTTCTTT
>TRBV7-8|TRBJ1-1|-|-
CASSQGRVETEAFF
TGTGCCAGCAGCCAAGGCAGGGTCGAGACTGAAGCTTTCTTT
>TRBV28|TRBJ1-5|-|-
CASSLITGFRSNQPQHF
TGTGCCAGCAGCCTAATTACAGGGTTTAGGAGCAATCAGCCCCAGCATTTT
>TRBV10-2|TRBJ2-1|few|-
CASSAQALSSRGSYNEQFF
TGCGCCAGCAGTGCCCAGGCACTAAGCAGTAGGGGCTCCTACAATGAGCAGTTCTTC
>TRBV7-3|TRBJ2-5|-|TRBD2
CASSLGSGIQETQYF
TGTGCCAGCAGCTTAGGGAGCGGGATCCAAGAGACCCAGTACTTC
>TRBV27|TRBJ2-3|-|TRBD2
CASSPLGLAGTDTQYF
TGTGCCAGCAGCCCCCTCGGACTAGCGGGCACAGATACGCAGTATTTT